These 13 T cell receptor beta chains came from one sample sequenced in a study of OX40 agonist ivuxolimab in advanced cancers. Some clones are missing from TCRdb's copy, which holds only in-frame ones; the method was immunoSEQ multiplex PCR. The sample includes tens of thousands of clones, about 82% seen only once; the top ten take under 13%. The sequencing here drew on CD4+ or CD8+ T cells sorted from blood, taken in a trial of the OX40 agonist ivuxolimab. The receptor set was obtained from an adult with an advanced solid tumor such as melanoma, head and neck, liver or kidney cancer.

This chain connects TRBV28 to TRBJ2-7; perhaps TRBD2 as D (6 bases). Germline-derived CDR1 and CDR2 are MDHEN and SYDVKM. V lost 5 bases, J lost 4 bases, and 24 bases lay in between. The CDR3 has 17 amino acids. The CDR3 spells CASSTIRGTSVPYEQYF. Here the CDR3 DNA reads TGTGCCAGCAGTACTATTCGAGGGACTTCAGTCCCTTACGAGCAGTACTTC.

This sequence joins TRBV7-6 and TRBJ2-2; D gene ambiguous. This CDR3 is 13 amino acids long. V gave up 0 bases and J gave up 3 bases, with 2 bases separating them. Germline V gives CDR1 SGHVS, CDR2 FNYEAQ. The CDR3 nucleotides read TGTGCCAGCAGCTTAGCGGACACCGGGGAGCTGTTTTTT. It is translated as CASSLADTGELFF. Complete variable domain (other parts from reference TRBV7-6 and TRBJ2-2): GAGVSQSPRYKVTKRGQDVALRCDPISGHVSLYWYRQALGQGPEFLTYFNYEAQQDKSGLPNDRFSAERPEGSISTLTIQRTEQRDSAMYRCASSLADTGELFFGEGSRLTVL.

CDR3 coding DNA: TGCAGCGTTGAGTCGGGGGCCTATGGCTACACCTTC. Its translation is CSVESGAYGYTF. The V gene is TRBV29-1, the J gene TRBJ1-2; possibly TRBD1 for D (6 bases). Trimming removed 3 bases from V and 4 bases from J, with 9 bases in between. Looked up from germline, CDR1 is SQVTM and CDR2 is ANQGSEA. This CDR3 is built from 12 residues.

CDR3 in DNA: TGTGCCAGCAGCCAAGATCGGCGGGGGAATCAGCCCCAGCATTTT. Translated: CASSQDRRGNQPQHF. The J gene is TRBJ1-5, the V gene TRBV4-2, with a weak D call TRBD1 (5 bases). This CDR3 contains 15 residues. V gave up 0 bases and J gave up 4 bases, with 10 bases separating them. Germline CDR1 is LGHNA and CDR2 is YNFKEQ.

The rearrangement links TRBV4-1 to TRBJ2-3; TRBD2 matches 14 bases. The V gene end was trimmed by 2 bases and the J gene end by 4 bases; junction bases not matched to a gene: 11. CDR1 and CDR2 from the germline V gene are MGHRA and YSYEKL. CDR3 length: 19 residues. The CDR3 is CASSQWTSGGPSSADTQYF. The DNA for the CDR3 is TGCGCCAGCAGCCAATGGACTAGCGGGGGGCCTAGTTCGGCAGATACGCAGTATTTT.

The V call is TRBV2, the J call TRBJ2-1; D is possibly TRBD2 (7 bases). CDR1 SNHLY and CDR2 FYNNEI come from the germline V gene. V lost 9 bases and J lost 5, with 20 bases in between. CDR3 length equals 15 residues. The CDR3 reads CARHRWGGRDNEQFF. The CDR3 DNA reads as TGTGCCAGGCACCGGTGGGGGGGCCGGGACAATGAGCAGTTCTTC.

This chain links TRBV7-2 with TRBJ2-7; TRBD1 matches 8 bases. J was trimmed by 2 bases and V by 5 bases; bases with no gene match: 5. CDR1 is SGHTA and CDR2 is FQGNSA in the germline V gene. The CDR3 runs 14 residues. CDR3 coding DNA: TGTGCCAGCAGCCACGGGACAGGACCCTACGAGCAGTACTTC. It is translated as CASSHGTGPYEQYF.

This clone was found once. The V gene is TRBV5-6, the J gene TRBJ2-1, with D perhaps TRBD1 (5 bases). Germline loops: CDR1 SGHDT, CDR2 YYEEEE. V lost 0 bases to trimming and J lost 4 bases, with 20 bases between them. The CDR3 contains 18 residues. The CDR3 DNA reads TGTGCCAGCAGCTTGGCCAATAGGTGGGGCAGGGATTACAATGAGCAGTTCTTC. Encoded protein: CASSLANRWGRDYNEQFF. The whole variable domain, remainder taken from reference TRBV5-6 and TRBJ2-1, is DAGVTQSPTHLIKTRGQQVTLRCSPKSGHDTVSWYQQALGQGPQFIFQYYEEEERQRGNFPDRFSGHQFPNYSSELNVNALLLGDSALYLCASSLANRWGRDYNEQFFGPGTRLTVL.

CDR3 sequence reads: CASSSLQGASNEKLFF. CDR3 DNA sequence: TGTGCCAGCTCATCCCTTCAGGGGGCGAGTAATGAAAAACTGTTTTTT. The chain links TRBV18 to TRBJ1-4; 8 nucleotides line up with TRBD1. Per the germline V gene, CDR1 is KGHSH and CDR2 is LQKENI. With 5 bases clipped from V and 4 bases from J, the junction kept 9 bases outside the gene matches. The CDR3 is made up of 16 amino acids. Variable domain in full (rest from reference TRBV18 and TRBJ1-4): NAGVMQNPRHLVRRRGQEARLRCSPMKGHSHVYWYRQLPEEGLKFMVYLQKENIIDESGMPKERFSAEFPKEGPSILRIQQVVRGDSAAYFCASSSLQGASNEKLFFGSGTQLSVL.

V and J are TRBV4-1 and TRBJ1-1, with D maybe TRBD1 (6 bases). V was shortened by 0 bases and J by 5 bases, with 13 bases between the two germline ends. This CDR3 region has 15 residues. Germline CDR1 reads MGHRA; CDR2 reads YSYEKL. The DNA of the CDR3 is TGCGCCAGCAGCCAAGATAAGGGGGGGAAGACTGAAGCTTTCTTT. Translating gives CASSQDKGGKTEAFF.

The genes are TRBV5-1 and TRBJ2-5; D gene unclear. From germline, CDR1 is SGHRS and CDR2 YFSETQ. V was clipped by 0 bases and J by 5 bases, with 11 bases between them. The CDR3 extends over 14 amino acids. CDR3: CASSLAADWETQYF. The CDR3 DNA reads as TGCGCCAGCAGCTTGGCGGCAGATTGGGAGACCCAGTACTTC.

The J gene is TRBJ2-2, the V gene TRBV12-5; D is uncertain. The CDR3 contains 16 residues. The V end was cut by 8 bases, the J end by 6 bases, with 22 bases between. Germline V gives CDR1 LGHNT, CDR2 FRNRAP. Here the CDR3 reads CASSLSLLGGAGELFF. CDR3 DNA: TGTGCTAGTTCCCTGTCGCTCCTAGGTGGGGCCGGGGAGCTGTTTTTT.

CDR3 nucleotides: TGTGCCAGCAGTTTAGGAGAGACCCAGTACTTC. Its translation is CASSLGETQYF. The chain combines TRBV27 with TRBJ2-5; D remains unclear. V lost 2 bases, J lost 4 bases, and 2 bases lay in between. Germline values: CDR1 MNHEY, CDR2 SMNVEV (reference sequence). The CDR3 runs 11 residues.